This TCR beta chain was obtained from a study of T cells after yellow fever vaccination. There are a few counts of this clonotype. What it binds is not known. Synthesis of TCR cDNA relied on 5'RACE template switching, which attached a universal primer site and UMIs. TCRdb passed the 5' RACE reads through MiXCR, listing each CDR3 protein once. Of around 360,000 distinct CDR3 sequences listed, under 14% are singletons. Trimming shortened V by 5 bases and J by 10 bases, and 11 bases separated the two germline ends. Germline-derived CDR1 and CDR2 are LGHNA and YNFKEQ. The CDR3 runs to 12 residues. General study results and limits: Among primary-vaccination clones, most reappeared after the booster, at almost 98% for CD4 and about 90% for CD8.

The rearrangement uses TRBV4-2 and TRBJ1-4, with D possibly being TRBD1 (5 bases). This TCR came from a man younger than 30 who received the YFV17D yellow fever vaccine. Sequenced material: PBMCs, taken on the day of the first yellow fever vaccination. The CDR3 is CASSGREGKLFF. The CDR3 DNA is TGTGCCAGCAGCGGCAGGGAGGGAAAACTGTTTTTT.